This T cell receptor beta chain was found in a study of cytomegalovirus exposure and HLA in healthy donors. Study overall: Genotyping showed roughly 83% of over 350 donors falling in the Caucasian-associated ancestry cluster. Study results and limitations: It emerged from a later analysis that several of the most significant clusters appeared to be linked to common viral pathogens.

The CDR3 is 13 amino acids. In germline, CDR1 is GTSNPN, CDR2 SVGIG (reference sequence). With V trimmed by 1 base and J by 6 bases, 5 bases remained unmatched. Everyone who donated was a healthy bone marrow donor. Nominal health characterized the donors when sampled, though unrecorded immune exposures were likely. On this clone itself: Its antigen is unknown.

This PCR relied on a set of 60 Vbeta primers and 13 Jbeta primers. Produced via immunoSEQ multiplex PCR; TCRdb's table is partial and in-frame only. The repertoire holds roughly 130,000 clones, with around three quarters as singletons. Sequenced: PBMCs. The sequence derives from a young man in good health and CMV-seronegative. The V call is TRBV30, the J call TRBJ1-2, with TRBD1 identical over 7 bases. Written as DNA, the CDR3 is TGTGCCTGGAGTGAACAGGGGAGCCATGGCTACACCTTC. It yields the protein CAWSEQGSHGYTF.